This is a list of T cell receptor beta chains from one sample in a study of blood T cell repertoires in COVID-19. Measured with immunoSEQ multiplex PCR; TCRdb has only the in-frame clones, and not every one. Among about 380,000 clones listed, more than 80% were seen once. Sequencing was done on a sample of peripheral blood. The source of these receptors is a man in his forties with acute or convalescent COVID-19. Both conserved end residues are part of each CDR3. A D gene is named only where the DNA matches it firmly. Size values are once, few and many counts, or a class for expanded clones, and some rows have none.

CAWSVGTDSSYEQYF | TGTGCCTGGAGTGTCGGGACAGACTCCTCCTACGAGCAGTACTTC | TRBJ2-7 | TRBD1 | TRBV30 | many
CASSPVFDRWNTEAFF | TGTGCCAGCAGCCCCGTTTTTGACAGATGGAACACTGAAGCTTTCTTT | TRBJ1-1 | NA | TRBV7-3 | NA
CASTPKSGTLENQPQHF | TGTGCCAGTACCCCCAAATCCGGGACACTCGAAAATCAGCCCCAGCATTTT | TRBJ1-5 | NA | TRBV19 | few
CASSIDSGTEQFF | TGTGCCAGTAGTATAGACTCAGGTACTGAGCAGTTCTTC | TRBJ2-1 | NA | TRBV19 | NA
CASSLRRSGELFF | TGTGCCAGCAGTTTACGCCGGTCCGGGGAGCTGTTTTTT | TRBJ2-2 | NA | TRBV12-3/TRBV12-4 | NA
CASTAGSTYEQYF | TGTGCCAGTACCGCAGGCTCTACCTACGAGCAGTACTTC | TRBJ2-7 | NA | TRBV28 | NA
CASSVGQVGNSPLHF | TGTGCCAGCAGCGTAGGTCAGGTCGGTAATTCACCCCTCCACTTT | TRBJ1-6 | NA | TRBV9 | NA
CASSIGQGADTQYF | TGTGCCAGTAGTATCGGACAGGGAGCAGATACGCAGTATTTT | TRBJ2-3 | TRBD1 | TRBV19 | NA
CASSIGLAGGSTGELFF | TGTGCCAGCAGCATCGGACTAGCGGGGGGTAGCACCGGGGAGCTGTTTTTT | TRBJ2-2 | TRBD2 | TRBV7-2 | NA
CASSIGAHAGYTF | TGTGCCAGTAGTATAGGTGCGCATGCCGGCTACACCTTC | TRBJ1-2 | NA | TRBV19 | few
CASSPRGAGAYGYTF | TGTGCCAGCAGCCCAAGGGGTGCGGGAGCATATGGCTACACCTTC | TRBJ1-2 | NA | TRBV28 | NA
CASSWRASSPLHF | TGTGCCAGCAGTTGGAGGGCAAGTTCACCCCTCCACTTT | TRBJ1-6 | NA | TRBV28 | NA
CASSLVGPTDTQYF | TGCGCCAGCAGCTTAGTTGGGCCCACAGATACGCAGTATTTT | TRBJ2-3 | NA | TRBV5-1 | NA
CASSQRTVTGNTEAFF | TGTGCCAGCAGCCAACGGACAGTTACGGGGAACACTGAAGCTTTCTTT | TRBJ1-1 | NA | TRBV11-2 | NA
CASSIFWSPRTSNYGYTF | TGTGCCAGTAGTATCTTCTGGTCTCCCAGGACATCTAACTATGGCTACACCTTC | TRBJ1-2 | NA | TRBV19 | NA
CASGLSHNYGYTF | TGTGCCAGCGGGCTCTCCCATAACTATGGCTACACCTTC | TRBJ1-2 | NA | TRBV7-3 | NA
CASRPSPEASYEQYF | TGTGCCAGCAGACCTTCTCCTGAAGCCTCCTACGAGCAGTACTTC | TRBJ2-7 | NA | TRBV3-1/TRBV3-2 | NA
CASSPPRQGDKGDTQYF | TGTGCCAGCTCACCACCAAGACAGGGGGATAAGGGAGATACGCAGTATTTT | TRBJ2-3 | TRBD1 | TRBV18 | NA
CASSLQVGQGYGYTF | TGCGCCAGCAGCTTGCAGGTGGGGCAGGGCTATGGCTACACCTTC | TRBJ1-2 | NA | TRBV5-1 | NA
CASSEGGAPNEKLFF | TGTGCCAGCAGCGAGGGGGGGGCCCCTAATGAAAAACTGTTTTTT | TRBJ1-4 | NA | TRBV7-9 | NA
CASSLRHDTGELFF | TGTGCCAGCAGTCTTAGACACGACACCGGGGAGCTGTTTTTT | TRBJ2-2 | NA | TRBV6-5 | NA
CASSDSGTGYTGELFF | TGTGCCAGCAGTGACTCCGGGACAGGGTACACCGGGGAGCTGTTTTTT | TRBJ2-2 | TRBD1 | TRBV25-1 | NA
CASSRTPQRGYTF | TGTGCCAGCAGCCGGACACCCCAGAGGGGCTACACCTTC | TRBJ1-2 | NA | TRBV6-5 | once
CASSTVRDTDTQYF | TGCGCCAGCAGCACCGTCCGGGACACAGATACGCAGTATTTT | TRBJ2-3 | NA | TRBV5-1 | NA
CASSLGRDTYYNEQFF | TGCGCCAGCAGCTTGGGGCGGGATACATACTACAATGAGCAGTTCTTC | TRBJ2-1 | NA | TRBV5-1 | NA
CASSLVRGDGNTIYF | TGTGCCAGCAGTTTAGTTCGGGGAGATGGAAACACCATATATTTT | TRBJ1-3 | NA | TRBV28 | NA
CASSHLDRGLKELTGELFF | TGTGCCAGCAGTCACTTGGACAGGGGGCTCAAGGAGCTCACCGGGGAGCTGTTTTTT | TRBJ2-2 | TRBD1 | TRBV27 | NA
CASSLGQLEGYTF | TGTGCCAGCAGTTTAGGACAGCTAGAAGGCTACACCTTC | TRBJ1-2 | NA | TRBV27 | NA
CASGLSQGAAEAFF | TGTGCCAGCGGCTTATCACAGGGGGCGGCGGAAGCTTTCTTT | TRBJ1-1 | TRBD1 | TRBV6-6 | NA
CSGGANSPLHF | TGCAGCGGCGGGGCCAATTCACCCCTCCACTTT | TRBJ1-6 | NA | TRBV20-1 | few
CASRTAMIAGETQYF | TGCGCCAGCAGGACCGCCATGATAGCGGGAGAGACCCAGTACTTC | TRBJ2-5 | TRBD2 | TRBV5-1 | once
CASRTGRTEQYF | TGTGCCTCACGGACGGGGAGAACCGAGCAGTACTTC | TRBJ2-7 | NA | TRBV28 | NA
CASSYSLLGTGTHYTF | TGTGCCAGCAGTTACTCCCTCTTGGGGACAGGAACTCACTACACCTTC | TRBJ1-2 | TRBD1 | TRBV6-2/TRBV6-3 | NA
CASSLRGNTGELFF | TGCGCCAGCAGCTTGCGAGGAAACACCGGGGAGCTGTTTTTT | TRBJ2-2 | NA | TRBV5-1 | NA
CASSLHRGTGGFTEAFF | TGTGCCAGCAGCCTACACCGTGGGACAGGGGGCTTCACTGAAGCTTTCTTT | TRBJ1-1 | TRBD1 | TRBV4-2 | few
CASSPGQGPYNEQFF | TGTGCCAGCAGCCCGGGACAGGGACCCTACAATGAGCAGTTCTTC | TRBJ2-1 | TRBD1 | TRBV9 | NA
CAISESTVIETQYF | TGTGCCATCAGTGAGTCGACTGTTATAGAGACCCAGTACTTC | TRBJ2-5 | NA | TRBV10-3 | NA
CASSIGLAGTEQYF | TGTGCCAGTAGTATCGGGCTAGCGGGGACGGAGCAGTACTTC | TRBJ2-7 | TRBD2 | TRBV19 | NA
CAWSVQVSAFF | TGTGCCTGGAGTGTACAGGTATCAGCTTTCTTT | TRBJ1-1 | NA | TRBV30 | NA
CASSPGTGVSGANVLTF | TGTGCCAGCTCACCCGGGACAGGGGTCTCTGGGGCCAACGTCCTGACTTTC | TRBJ2-6 | TRBD1 | TRBV18 | NA
CASREATGGRQPQHF | TGTGCCAGCAGGGAAGCGACAGGGGGTCGGCAGCCCCAGCATTTT | TRBJ1-5 | TRBD1 | TRBV2 | once
CASSLRTPTGTNQPQHF | TGTGCCAGCAGTCTCCGTACCCCGACAGGGACAAATCAGCCCCAGCATTTT | TRBJ1-5 | TRBD1 | TRBV27 | NA